This section outlines one T cell receptor (beta chain) sequence together with its context. The antigen is unknown. Unique molecular identifiers were incorporated when the TCRbeta library was constructed. MiXCR was run by TCRdb on the PCR reads, yielding one entry per CDR3 protein. The sample yields around 800,000 distinct CDR3 sequences, 16% seen once. These data belong to a study of T-cell reconstitution after alpha-beta-depleted transplantation in children. Findings and caveats of the study: Among T cells one year after transplant, newly produced cells accounted for most counts and diversity. Several hundred expanded graft clones reportedly gave rise to the alpha-beta T cells present about two months after transplant. For some patients, TCRbeta diversity was high at day 60 because of recipient T cells and thymic progenitors that survived.

Germline CDR1 reads SQVTM; CDR2 reads ANQGSEA. Between the trimmed V and J ends, which lost 6 bases and 6 bases, there was a span of 17 bases. The CDR3 consists of 14 residues. The chain recombines TRBV29-1 with TRBJ2-2; the D is unclear. This sequence was found in a male patient between 5 and 17 years old who had a stem cell transplant for acute lymphoblastic leukemia, so the T cells may come from the graft donor. This sample comprised PBMCs, mostly from graft donor cells, obtained 360 days after TCRalphabeta/CD19-depleted stem cell transplant. The CDR3 bases are TGCAGCGTCACCTCAGACACCCGTGCCGGGGAGCTGTTTTTT. Its translation: CSVTSDTRAGELFF.